Following are 26 T cell receptor beta chains from one sample sequenced in a study of cytomegalovirus exposure and HLA in healthy donors. The PCR had 60 Vbeta and 13 Jbeta primers. Clones were read by immunoSEQ multiplex PCR, and TCRdb kept only the in-frame ones, dropping some. The sample records a few hundred thousand clones, about four fifths being singletons. The sequenced material came from PBMCs. These receptors were collected from a girl aged 2-10 years in good health and CMV-seronegative.

V gene TRBV5-1 combines with J gene TRBJ2-5; 11 bases match TRBD1. The J call is uncertain, as TRBJ2-7 better fits the DNA end. Germline V gene sequence: CDR1 SGHRS, CDR2 YFSETQ. This CDR3 is built from 14 residues. The CDR3: CASSARGTGGEQYF. CDR3 DNA: TGCGCCAGCAGCGCACGAGGGACAGGGGGCGAGCAGTACTTC.

The rearrangement uses TRBV6-1 and TRBJ2-1; a possible D gene is TRBD2 (5 bases). There are 15 residues in the CDR3. Looked up from germline, CDR1 is MNHNS and CDR2 is SASEGT. V was cut by 6 bases and J by 2 bases, with 14 bases left in between. In nucleotides, the CDR3 is TGTGCCAGCAGCGAGATGGGAGTCGCCTACAATGAGCAGTTCTTC. This gives the protein CASSEMGVAYNEQFF.

V usage is TRBV2 and J usage is TRBJ1-1; D is ambiguous. Trimming removed 2 bases at V and 10 bases at J, with 11 bases between. Germline V gene lookup returns CDR1 SNHLY and CDR2 FYNNEI. The CDR3 runs to 12 residues. The CDR3 region is CASSEKGSRAFF. CDR3 sequence (DNA): TGTGCCAGCAGTGAAAAAGGATCTAGAGCTTTCTTT. The full variable domain, its missing parts supplied by reference TRBV2 and TRBJ1-1, is EPEVTQTPSHQVTQMGQEVILRCVPISNHLYFYWYRQILGQKVEFLVSFYNNEISEKSEIFDDQFSVERPDGSNFTLKIRSTKLEDSAMYFCASSEKGSRAFFGQGTRLTVV.

The chain recombines TRBV6-5 with TRBJ2-3; TRBD1 agrees at 7 bases. V gave up 6 bases and J gave up 0 bases; unmatched junction bases: 6. Germline lookup yields CDR1 MNHEY and CDR2 SVGAGI. The CDR3 totals 15 residues. The CDR3 DNA is TGTGCCAGCAGGCGACAGGGATCTAGCACAGATACGCAGTATTTT. It translates to CASRRQGSSTDTQYF.

The V call is TRBV2, the J call TRBJ2-5; TRBD2 matches at 8 bases. The junction had 7 bases not matched to a gene; V was cut back by 6 bases and J by 1 base. The length of the CDR3 is 15 residues. Per germline, CDR1 SNHLY and CDR2 FYNNEI. CDR3 nucleotide sequence: TGTGCCAGCAGGCGGACTAGCCAACTCCAAGAGACCCAGTACTTC. Protein product: CASRRTSQLQETQYF.

The rearrangement uses TRBV5-1 and TRBJ2-7; 9 positions match TRBD1. J was trimmed by 3 bases and V by 0 bases; bases with no gene match: 4. Germline CDR1 and CDR2: SGHRS and YFSETQ. This CDR3 is built from 15 residues. The CDR3 here is CASSLAGTGFYEQYF. In DNA, the CDR3 is TGCGCCAGCAGCTTGGCCGGGACAGGGTTCTACGAGCAGTACTTC.

V usage is TRBV27 and J usage is TRBJ1-2; D possibly corresponds to TRBD1 (6 bases). The germline V gene encodes CDR1 MNHEY and CDR2 SMNVEV (reference sequence). Trimming left V 8 bases short and J 3 bases short, with 16 bases between. This CDR3 is 14 amino acids long. For the CDR3, the DNA is TGTGCCAGCGGGACAAGACAGACCCACTATGGCTACACCTTC. It encodes CASGTRQTHYGYTF.

The chain has TRBV4-2 and TRBJ2-1; 7 bases fit TRBD1. Germline V CDR1 and CDR2: LGHNA, YNFKEQ. This CDR3 contains 15 residues. V was pared by 1 base and J by 3 bases, with 3 bases of the junction left unmatched. CDR3 nucleotides: TGTGCCAGCAGCCAAGTAGGGGGCCGCTACAATGAGCAGTTCTTC. It is translated as CASSQVGGRYNEQFF.

The J gene is TRBJ1-3, the V gene TRBV2; D might be TRBD1 (5 bases). The CDR3 is 13 amino acids. CDR1 and CDR2 (germline): SNHLY, FYNNEI. V was shortened by 5 bases and J by 2 bases, with 7 bases between the two germline ends. The CDR3 region has the DNA TGTGCCAGCAGTACACAGGCTGGAAACACCATATATTTT. This sequence encodes CASSTQAGNTIYF.

This clone occurred once. CDR3 nucleotides: TGTGCCAGCAGCTTGGTGCCAGGGTCGAGCAATCAGCCCCAGCATTTT. Translation: CASSLVPGSSNQPQHF. The chain recombines TRBV5-5 with TRBJ1-5, with D perhaps TRBD1 (5 bases). Trimming removed 0 bases at V and 1 base at J, with 11 bases between. This CDR3 comprises 16 residues. Per germline, CDR1 SGHKS and CDR2 YYEKEE (reference sequence).

The chain links TRBV30 to TRBJ2-5, with 8 bases that match TRBD2. From germline, CDR1 is GTSNPN and CDR2 SVGIG (reference sequence). The junction had 7 bases not matched to a gene; V was cut back by 7 bases and J by 6 bases. CDR3 length equals 12 residues. In DNA, the CDR3 is TGTGCCTTCTTAGCGGGGATACAGACCCAGTACTTC. Amino acids: CAFLAGIQTQYF.

The table lists this clone with a few counts. This chain joins TRBV15 and TRBJ2-5; 7 bases map to TRBD1. CDR3 size: 16 residues. The junction had 9 bases not matched to a gene; V was cut back by 0 bases and J by 5 bases. Germline V gene lookup returns CDR1 LNHNV and CDR2 YYDKDF (reference sequence). The CDR3 region is CATSRDWQGVTETQYF. For the CDR3, the DNA is TGTGCCACCAGCAGAGATTGGCAGGGGGTAACGGAGACCCAGTACTTC.

J is TRBJ2-5 and V is TRBV9; TRBD2 matches 10 bases. V trimming: 3 bases; J trimming: 7 bases; junction bases outside the gene matches: 9. Germline assignment: CDR1 SGDLS and CDR2 YYNGEE. CDR3 length equals 15 residues. The CDR3 DNA reads TGTGCCAGCAGCGAATCTAGCGGGGGCCGGGGGACCCAGTACTTC. The encoded protein is CASSESSGGRGTQYF.

V and J are TRBV29-1 and TRBJ2-5, with 11 positions matching TRBD2. Germline CDR1 and CDR2: SQVTM and ANQGSEA. The ends lost 5 bases at V and 9 bases at J; junction bases unmatched: 8. This CDR3 is built from 13 residues. The CDR3 coding sequence is TGCAGCGTTCTCACTAGCGGGAGACTGGCCCAGTACTTC. Its translation: CSVLTSGRLAQYF.

The chain carries TRBV4-1 and TRBJ2-7, with 10 bases aligning to TRBD1. The V segment lost 3 bases and the J segment 8 bases; nucleotides outside the gene matches: 4. The CDR3 is 13 residues long. Per the germline V gene, CDR1 is MGHRA and CDR2 is YSYEKL. In DNA, the CDR3 is TGCGCCAGCAGCCAGGCCGACAGGGGGCAGCAGTACTTC. This codes for CASSQADRGQQYF.

This chain uses TRBV29-1 with TRBJ2-5; 13 bases are shared with TRBD2. Near its end, the DNA agrees better with TRBJ2-7, so the J call may be wrong. The CDR3 has 14 residues. Germline V gene lookup returns CDR1 SQVTM and CDR2 ANQGSEA. The CDR3 here is CSVVRTSGSYEQYF. CDR3 bases: TGCAGCGTTGTTCGGACTAGCGGGAGCTACGAGCAGTACTTC.

The J gene is TRBJ1-5, the V gene TRBV6-5, with D unclear. The CDR3 loop spans 13 amino acids. Trimming stripped 6 bases from V and 5 bases from J, with 11 bases between. Germline-derived CDR1 and CDR2 are MNHEY and SVGAGI. Written as DNA, the CDR3 is TGTGCCAGCAGCCTCCGGCGGGATCAGCCCCAGCATTTT. Its protein is CASSLRRDQPQHF.

V usage is TRBV27 and J usage is TRBJ2-7, with 9 bases aligning to TRBD2. The CDR3 loop spans 14 amino acids. Germline CDR1 reads MNHEY; CDR2 reads SMNVEV (reference sequence). The trim removed 3 bases at V and 2 bases at J, leaving 2 bases unmatched. CDR3 DNA: TGTGCCAGCAGTTTCAAGCGGGAGGCCTACGAGCAGTACTTC. Amino acids: CASSFKREAYEQYF.

The chain uses TRBV11-2 and TRBJ2-1, with 11 bases identical to TRBD2. CDR1 and CDR2 (germline): SGHAT, FQNNGV. Trimming at V came to 5 bases and at J to 6 bases, leaving 6 bases not matched to a gene. The CDR3 is made up of 15 amino acids. The CDR3 nucleotides are TGTGCCAGCAGCAAACTAGCGGGGGTCCTCAATGAGCAGTTCTTC. Translated, it gives CASSKLAGVLNEQFF.

Only one count was recorded for this clone. The genes are TRBV19 and TRBJ1-1; no reliable D call. The V gene's germline CDR1 is LNHDA and CDR2 SQIVND (reference sequence). The CDR3 length is 15 residues. The V gene lost 5 bases and the J gene lost 1 base, with 14 bases spanning the gap. DNA of the CDR3: TGTGCCAGTAGTTCAGTCCCCAGACAGAACACTGAAGCTTTCTTT. It encodes CASSSVPRQNTEAFF.

The chain uses TRBV5-1 and TRBJ2-2; 7 bases are shared with TRBD2. J gave up 0 bases and V 4 bases, and 3 bases lay outside the gene matches. Germline loops: CDR1 SGHRS, CDR2 YFSETQ. The CDR3 length is 15 residues. CDR3 in DNA: TGCGCCAGCAGCCCCCTAGCGGCGAACACCGGGGAGCTGTTTTTT. Translated: CASSPLAANTGELFF.

V gene TRBV27 combines with J gene TRBJ2-7, with D possibly TRBD1 on 7 matching bases. The CDR3 is 15 residues long. CDR1 MNHEY and CDR2 SMNVEV come from the germline V gene (reference sequence). Trimming stripped 2 bases from V and 1 base from J, with 12 bases between. The CDR3 loop reads CASSLGGGLSYEQYF. CDR3 DNA: TGTGCCAGCAGTTTAGGAGGGGGCTTGTCCTACGAGCAGTACTTC.

This rearrangement joins TRBV28 to TRBJ1-1; D is unresolved. Germline values: CDR1 MDHEN, CDR2 SYDVKM. CDR3 length: 17 residues. Trimming took off 3 bases at V and 0 bases at J, with 17 bases between the two ends. DNA for the CDR3: TGTGCCAGCAGTTTCTCATGGGCCAGCCGATTGAACACTGAAGCTTTCTTT. As protein: CASSFSWASRLNTEAFF.

The rearrangement joins TRBV5-6 to TRBJ1-6; D is uncertain. CDR1 SGHDT and CDR2 YYEEEE come from the germline V gene. The CDR3 is 16 residues long. Trimming took off 0 bases at V and 7 bases at J, with 14 bases between the two ends. The chain's CDR3 is CASSLEEAGMNSPLHF. The CDR3 nucleotides are TGTGCCAGCAGCTTGGAGGAGGCGGGCATGAATTCACCCCTCCACTTT. Looking up the rest from reference TRBV5-6 and TRBJ1-6 gives the full variable domain: DAGVTQSPTHLIKTRGQQVTLRCSPKSGHDTVSWYQQALGQGPQFIFQYYEEEERQRGNFPDRFSGHQFPNYSSELNVNALLLGDSALYLCASSLEEAGMNSPLHFGNGTRLTVT.

The chain carries TRBV7-9 and TRBJ2-7; 7 nucleotides agree with TRBD1. The CDR3 extends over 14 amino acids. The germline CDR1 and CDR2 sequences are SEHNR and FQNEAQ (reference sequence). V was pared by 5 bases and J by 6 bases, with 10 bases of the junction left unmatched. CDR3 bases: TGTGCCAGCAGCGCCCCCGACAGGGCGGTCGAGCAGTACTTC. Translating it yields CASSAPDRAVEQYF. The entire variable domain, with the rest obtained from reference TRBV7-9 and TRBJ2-7, is as follows: DTGVSQNPRHKITKRGQNVTFRCDPISEHNRLYWYRQTLGQGPEFLTYFQNEAQLEKSRLLSDRFSAERPKGSFSTLEIQRTEQGDSAMYLCASSAPDRAVEQYFGPGTRLTVT.

The V and J genes are TRBV5-1 and TRBJ1-6; D is possibly TRBD1 (6 bases). Germline V CDR1 and CDR2: SGHRS, YFSETQ. The CDR3 is 17 residues long. V was pared by 3 bases and J by 7 bases, with 20 bases between. Here the CDR3 DNA reads TGCGCCAGCAGCTCACGACAGGCCGTCGGTTCGAATTCACCCCTCCACTTT. Its protein product is CASSSRQAVGSNSPLHF.